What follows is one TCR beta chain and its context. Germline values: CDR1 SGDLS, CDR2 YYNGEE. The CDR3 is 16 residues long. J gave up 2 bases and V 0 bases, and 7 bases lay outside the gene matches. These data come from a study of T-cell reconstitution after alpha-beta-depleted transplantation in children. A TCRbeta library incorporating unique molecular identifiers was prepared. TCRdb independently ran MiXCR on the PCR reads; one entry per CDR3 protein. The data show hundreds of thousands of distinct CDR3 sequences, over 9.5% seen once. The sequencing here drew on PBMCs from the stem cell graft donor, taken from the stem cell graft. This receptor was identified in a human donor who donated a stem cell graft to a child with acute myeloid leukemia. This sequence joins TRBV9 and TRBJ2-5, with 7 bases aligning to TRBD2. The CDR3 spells CASSVAPLAEQETQYF. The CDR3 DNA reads TGTGCCAGCAGCGTAGCTCCCCTAGCGGAACAAGAGACCCAGTACTTC. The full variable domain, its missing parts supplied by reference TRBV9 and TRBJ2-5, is DSGVTQTPKHLITATGQRVTLRCSPRSGDLSVYWYQQSLDQGLQFLIQYYNGEERAKGNILERFSAQQFPDLHSELNLSSLELGDSALYFCASSVAPLAEQETQYFGPGTRLLVL.